This TCR beta chain was captured in a study of read filtering for tumor transcriptome and immune sequencing. Study-wide context: Under 10 patients were R-ISS I, some 16 were R-ISS II, 6 or 7 were R-ISS III. Per sample, TCR-region reads ranged about 4.05 to 11 million by IR-seq, about 75 to 1273 by RNA-seq. Whole-study findings and limits: Even smaller IR-seq throughput identified most shared clonotypes.

Of note for this clonotype: Its specificity is unknown. This sequence may be a read error, since a much larger clone differs from it by one base.

This library used 300 to 450 ng RNA and molecular barcoded adaptors spanning alpha/delta and beta/gamma chains. Using its own MiXCR run on the reads, TCRdb lists one record per CDR3 protein. The sample includes about 63,000 distinct CDR3 sequences, approximately 15% of them seen just once. CDR3 size: 13 residues. The chain joins TRBV12-3 or TRBV12-4 to TRBJ2-3, with 7 bases matching TRBD1. This clonotype was obtained from a donor at least 40 years old with multiple myeloma. The specimen sequenced was a population of CD138-negative cells sorted from bone marrow. CDR3 protein: CASTRTGVDTRYF. CDR3 coding DNA: TGTGCCAGCACTCGAACAGGGGTGGATACGCGGTATTTT.